The 29 T cell receptor beta chains below all came from one sample that was sequenced in a study of early T cells in non-severe SARS-CoV-2 infection. Each CDR3 protein gets one entry after TCRdb re-called the 5' RACE reads with MiXCR. The data contain 100,000 to 120,000 distinct CDR3 sequences, around 12% of them singletons. The specimen was whole blood, collected at baseline. All receptors come from an adult who was a healthcare worker with PCR-confirmed SARS-CoV-2 infection or an uninfected control (not recorded which).

This chain joins TRBV27 and TRBJ2-7; 7 bases map to TRBD1. With 7 bases clipped from V and 9 bases from J, the junction kept 15 bases outside the gene matches. The germline CDR1 and CDR2 sequences are MNHEY and SMNVEV (reference sequence). CDR3 length: 14 amino acids. CDR3 bases: TGTGCCAGCAAACCGACAGGGATGGGCGGAGGGCAGTACTTC. As protein: CASKPTGMGGGQYF.

This clonotype has only a few counts. V and J are TRBV18 and TRBJ2-7, with 9 bases aligning to TRBD1. The CDR3 runs 14 residues. V dropped 3 bases and J dropped 2; count of bases not matched to a gene: 2. Germline V lookup: CDR1 KGHSH, CDR2 LQKENI. CDR3 DNA: TGTGCCAGCTCACCGGGACAGGGTCCCTACGAGCAGTACTTC. Its protein product is CASSPGQGPYEQYF.

The CDR3 protein is CATSDPTPSGTLPHEQFF. CDR3 sequence (DNA): TGTGCCACCAGTGACCCGACACCTTCCGGGACCCTCCCACATGAGCAGTTCTTC. This chain uses TRBV24-1 with TRBJ2-1; D may be TRBD1 or TRBD2 (5 bases each). The CDR3 spans 18 residues. Between the trimmed V and J ends, which lost 4 bases and 8 bases, there was a span of 26 bases. Germline assignment: CDR1 KGHDR and CDR2 SFDVKD.

The chain couples TRBV3-1 to TRBJ1-1, with no clear D. Germline CDR1 is LGHDT and CDR2 is YNNKEL (reference sequence). V was cut by 4 bases and J by 1 base, with 7 bases left in between. The CDR3 totals 13 residues. DNA for the CDR3: TGTGCCAGCAGCCGCCGGTCGAACACTGAAGCTTTCTTT. Amino acids: CASSRRSNTEAFF.

At least ten counts were recorded for this clonotype. The gene calls are TRBV7-9 and TRBJ1-1, with D hard to call. The ends were cut back, 1 base at V and 5 bases at J, with 8 bases in the middle. This CDR3 comprises 13 residues. Germline loops: CDR1 SEHNR, CDR2 FQNEAQ (reference sequence). CDR3 loop: CASSLGERTEAFF. In DNA, the CDR3 is TGTGCCAGCAGCTTAGGTGAACGGACTGAAGCTTTCTTT. Supplemented by reference TRBV7-9 and TRBJ1-1, the full variable domain reads DTGVSQNPRHKITKRGQNVTFRCDPISEHNRLYWYRQTLGQGPEFLTYFQNEAQLEKSRLLSDRFSAERPKGSFSTLEIQRTEQGDSAMYLCASSLGERTEAFFGQGTRLTVV.

This chain uses TRBV5-1 with TRBJ1-6; 7 nucleotides align to TRBD1. V dropped 2 bases and J dropped 4; count of bases not matched to a gene: 3. The CDR3 has 15 amino acids. Germline V gene lookup returns CDR1 SGHRS and CDR2 YFSETQ. CDR3 nucleotides: TGCGCCAGCAGCTTTGGACAGGCTTATAATTCACCCCTCCACTTT. It specifies CASSFGQAYNSPLHF.

Ten or more counts support this clonotype. This chain connects TRBV4-1 to TRBJ2-1; D unclear. CDR3 size: 12 residues. The V and J ends lost 3 bases and 7 bases respectively, with 7 bases between them. Germline loops: CDR1 MGHRA, CDR2 YSYEKL. For the CDR3, the DNA is TGCGCCAGCAGCCACAATGGGAATGAGCAGTTCTTC. It yields the protein CASSHNGNEQFF.

The table lists this clonotype with a few counts. The rearrangement joins TRBV10-2 to TRBJ2-7; D call uncertain. This CDR3 has 13 residues. Trimming shortened V by 4 bases and J by 4 bases, and 11 bases separated the two germline ends. Germline CDR1 and CDR2: WSHSY and SAAADI. CDR3 amino acids: CASSGRTAYEQYF. The DNA for the CDR3 is TGCGCCAGCAGTGGCCGTACAGCTTACGAGCAGTACTTC.

This clonotype was counted only a few times. The chain employs TRBV12-3 or TRBV12-4 and TRBJ1-1; possible D gene TRBD1, 5 bases. Trimming cost V 5 bases and J 0 bases, with 16 bases left between them. The CDR3 runs to 16 residues. CDR3 coding DNA: TGTGCCAGCAGTCCGCGGGACGTCTTCATGAACACTGAAGCTTTCTTT. Protein sequence: CASSPRDVFMNTEAFF.

This clonotype occurred many times. This chain uses TRBV28 with TRBJ2-3; TRBD2 aligns across 7 bases. With 6 bases clipped from V and 1 base from J, the junction kept 7 bases outside the gene matches. CDR1 and CDR2 from the germline V gene are MDHEN and SYDVKM. The CDR3 runs to 15 residues. The DNA of the CDR3 is TGTGCCAGCAGCATACGGGGAGGGGGCACAGATACGCAGTATTTT. Amino acids: CASSIRGGGTDTQYF.

This clonotype has a handful of counts. The CDR3 protein is CASSETFGGSADTQYF. The CDR3 DNA sequence: TGTGCCAGCAGTGAAACCTTCGGCGGGAGCGCAGATACGCAGTATTTT. The gene calls are TRBV6-1 and TRBJ2-3, with 7 bases that match TRBD2. The CDR3 spans 16 residues. V shed 2 bases, J shed 4 bases, and the junction held 9 bases outside the gene matches. The germline V gene has CDR1 MNHNS and CDR2 SASEGT.

This clonotype was seen many times. The V call is TRBV3-1, the J call TRBJ2-7; 10 bases align to TRBD1. The germline gives CDR1 LGHDT, CDR2 YNNKEL (reference sequence). V was clipped by 5 bases and J by 3 bases; unmatched bases: 4. This CDR3 has 14 amino acids. CDR3 sequence (DNA): TGTGCCAGCAGCGCGGGGGACAGGGGCTACGAGCAGTACTTC. This gives the protein CASSAGDRGYEQYF.

This chain's CDR3 is CASSKAGQGGEQYF. The CDR3 DNA follows: TGTGCCAGCAGCAAAGCAGGGCAGGGAGGCGAGCAGTACTTC. The gene calls are TRBV21-1 and TRBJ2-7; the table assigns TRBD2, which was not confirmed against the DNA. TRBV21-1 corresponds to a pseudogene. The CDR3 has 14 amino acids.

The gene calls are TRBV28 and TRBJ1-5; 8 bases agree with TRBD1. Germline loops: CDR1 MDHEN, CDR2 SYDVKM. The CDR3 contains 14 residues. Trimming cost V 4 bases and J 5 bases; bases outside gene matches: 4. Here the CDR3 reads CASSSGTGYQPQHF. CDR3 bases: TGTGCCAGCAGTTCTGGGACAGGTTATCAGCCCCAGCATTTT.

This clonotype has a handful of counts. V gene TRBV7-8 combines with J gene TRBJ2-7, with D perhaps TRBD1 (5 bases). V shed 4 bases and J shed 0 bases, with 13 bases lying between them. CDR1 is SGHVS and CDR2 is FQNEAQ in the germline V gene. The CDR3 is made up of 15 amino acids. The CDR3: CASSSRQGSSYEQYF. CDR3 bases: TGTGCCAGCAGCTCCCGTCAGGGAAGCTCCTACGAGCAGTACTTC.

The CDR3 spells CSAGPGTGDLEGNQPQHF. Written as DNA, the CDR3 is TGCAGTGCTGGTCCCGGGACAGGGGACTTAGAAGGAAATCAGCCCCAGCATTTT. V usage is TRBV20-1 and J usage is TRBJ1-5; 10 bases agree with TRBD1. The germline V gene has CDR1 DFQATT and CDR2 SNEGSKA (reference sequence). The CDR3 has 18 amino acids. The V segment lost 5 bases and the J segment 4 bases; nucleotides outside the gene matches: 17.

The sample holds many counts of this clonotype. This sequence joins TRBV12-3 or TRBV12-4 and TRBJ1-5; 9 bases map to TRBD1. This CDR3 contains 14 residues. Trimming at V came to 6 bases and at J to 5 bases, leaving 5 bases not matched to a gene. CDR3: CASSKTGGYQPQHF. The CDR3 DNA reads TGTGCCAGCAGCAAGACAGGGGGATATCAGCCCCAGCATTTT.

This rearrangement joins TRBV2 to TRBJ2-7; no definite D call. There are 11 residues in the CDR3. Germline assignment: CDR1 SNHLY and CDR2 FYNNEI. V was pared by 6 bases and J by 2 bases, with 5 bases between. CDR3 in DNA: TGTGCCAGCAGGGGCCCCTACGAGCAGTACTTC. It encodes CASRGPYEQYF.

The CDR3 DNA is TGTGCCAGCAGCTTCCGGACTACACGCACAGATACGCAGTATTTT. This codes for CASSFRTTRTDTQYF. The chain employs TRBV5-6 and TRBJ2-3; maybe TRBD2 (6 bases). The length of the CDR3 is 15 residues. Germline CDR1 and CDR2: SGHDT and YYEEEE. Trimming left V 2 bases short and J 1 base short, with 11 bases between.

The chain couples TRBV2 to TRBJ1-4, with 8 bases aligning to TRBD1. From germline, CDR1 is SNHLY and CDR2 FYNNEI. V lost 8 bases and J lost 3; bases outside the gene matches: 5. The CDR3 runs 14 residues. In DNA form, the CDR3 reads TGTGCCAGCTCTGTGACAGGGGCTAATGAAAAACTGTTTTTT. Translated, it gives CASSVTGANEKLFF.

This chain joins TRBV24-1 and TRBJ2-3, with 11 bases that match TRBD1. The CDR3 runs to 13 residues. V lost 9 bases and J lost 4; bases outside the gene matches: 2. The germline CDR1 and CDR2 sequences are KGHDR and SFDVKD. CDR3 coding DNA: TGTGCCACCCAGGGACAGGGGGCAGATACGCAGTATTTT. It encodes CATQGQGADTQYF.

The table lists this clonotype with a few counts. The V and J genes are TRBV6-1 and TRBJ1-1; a weak D match, TRBD1 (5 bases). The germline V gene has CDR1 MNHNS and CDR2 SASEGT. Trimming pared 1 base from V and 0 bases from J, leaving 6 bases between. There are 14 residues in the CDR3. This CDR3 is CASSEGTLNTEAFF. The CDR3 nucleotides are TGTGCCAGCAGTGAAGGGACATTGAACACTGAAGCTTTCTTT.

This clonotype was seen a few times. The chain employs TRBV6-6 and TRBJ2-7, with D possibly being TRBD1 (6 bases). The CDR3 spans 20 residues. Germline CDR1 is MNHNY and CDR2 is SVGAGI (reference sequence). The V gene lost 4 bases and the J gene lost 6 bases, with 34 bases spanning the gap. The DNA of the CDR3 is TGTGCCAGCAGTTTCACCTTGGACAAGGGGGTTATAACATCTTCGATCGAGCAGTACTTC. Its translation is CASSFTLDKGVITSSIEQYF.

The table lists this clonotype with a few counts. The chain uses TRBV30 and TRBJ2-6; TRBD1 or TRBD2 may be the D gene (5 bases each). The CDR3 is 16 amino acids. V gave up 1 base and J gave up 1 base, with 11 bases separating them. Per germline, CDR1 GTSNPN and CDR2 SVGIG (reference sequence). This chain's CDR3 is CAWSAPEGSGANVLTF. The CDR3 DNA reads as TGTGCCTGGAGTGCCCCCGAGGGGTCTGGGGCCAACGTCCTGACTTTC.

This clonotype has ten or more counts. The chain is built from TRBV30 and TRBJ1-1; no definite D call. V dropped 5 bases and J dropped 1 base, with 17 bases sitting between them. The germline gives CDR1 GTSNPN, CDR2 SVGIG (reference sequence). There are 15 residues in the CDR3. CDR3 region: CAWRTEPRPNTEAFF. The CDR3 DNA is TGTGCCTGGCGAACTGAACCACGACCGAACACTGAAGCTTTCTTT.

The V gene is TRBV7-9, the J gene TRBJ2-3; TRBD1 agrees at 9 bases. The CDR3 runs to 14 residues. CDR1 and CDR2 from the germline V gene are SEHNR and FQNEAQ (reference sequence). V lost 5 bases to trimming and J lost 8 bases; unmatched junction nucleotides: 8. The CDR3 loop is CASSNWDRAGTQYF. CDR3 DNA sequence: TGTGCCAGCAGCAACTGGGACAGGGCGGGTACGCAGTATTTT.

This clonotype was observed at least ten times. CDR3 coding DNA: TGTGCCAGCAGCCAACGACAGTACACTGAAGCTTTCTTT. Translating it yields CASSQRQYTEAFF. The chain joins TRBV14 to TRBJ1-1; possible D gene TRBD1, 5 bases. CDR1 is SGHDN and CDR2 is FVKESK in the germline V gene. This CDR3 has 13 amino acids. Trimming removed 2 bases from V and 3 bases from J, with 7 bases in between.

This clonotype was detected a few times. The chain joins TRBV18 to TRBJ2-7; 9 nucleotides align to TRBD2. This CDR3 is built from 15 residues. Germline lookup yields CDR1 KGHSH and CDR2 LQKENI. V trimming: 6 bases; J trimming: 7 bases; junction bases outside the gene matches: 13. CDR3 nucleotides: TGTGCCAGCTCCCCCATAGCGGGAGTACCGAGGGAGCAGTACTTC. Its protein product is CASSPIAGVPREQYF.

This chain joins TRBV7-6 and TRBJ1-5; D not certain. The germline gives CDR1 SGHVS, CDR2 FNYEAQ. V was clipped by 4 bases and J by 7 bases, with 17 bases between them. The CDR3 runs to 15 residues. This CDR3 is CASSSGSGLNQPQHF. Written as DNA, the CDR3 is TGTGCCAGCAGCTCAGGATCCGGACTAAACCAGCCCCAGCATTTT.